One and the same sample provided the 5 T cell receptor beta chains below, sequenced in a study of T cells in Graves' hyperthyroidism and ophthalmopathy. Amplification targeted TCR beta CDR3 regions from RNA transcripts. The HTBI primer set was used in a first-round RT-PCR of the TCR CDR3. TCRdb ran MiXCR on the multiplex PCR reads and lists one entry per CDR3 protein. The data show around 520,000 distinct CDR3 sequences, around 15% seen once. Sequencing was performed on blood. Receptors were obtained from a woman aged 40 to 55 with Graves' hyperthyroidism.

The genes are TRBV20-1 and TRBJ2-7, with 9 bases that match TRBD2. Trimming took 2 bases from V and 1 from J; bases not matched to a gene: 9. The CDR3 is 16 residues long. Germline CDR1 DFQATT, CDR2 SNEGSKA (reference sequence). CDR3 protein: CSARHHSGSSSYEQYF. The DNA of the CDR3 is TGCAGTGCTAGACATCATAGCGGGAGTAGTTCCTACGAGCAGTACTTC.

This chain connects TRBV10-3 to TRBJ1-1; D uncertain. The V gene lost 4 bases and the J gene lost 4 bases, with 13 bases spanning the gap. This CDR3 contains 14 residues. CDR1 and CDR2 from the germline V gene are ENHRY and SYGVKD. The CDR3 loop reads CAISGNPRGTEAFF. In nucleotides, the CDR3 is TGTGCCATCAGTGGAAACCCTCGGGGCACTGAAGCTTTCTTT.

This clonotype has a count of ten or more. V gene TRBV28 combines with J gene TRBJ2-1, with a tentative D call TRBD2 (6 bases). Germline V CDR1 and CDR2: MDHEN, SYDVKM. V was pared by 3 bases and J by 10 bases, with 13 bases between. The CDR3 runs 13 residues. CDR3 region: CASSFFGGGEQFF. For the CDR3, the DNA is TGTGCCAGCAGTTTTTTCGGTGGGGGGGAGCAGTTCTTC.

The rearrangement links TRBV7-9 to TRBJ1-2; 9 bases line up with TRBD1. From germline, CDR1 is SEHNR and CDR2 FQNEAQ (reference sequence). V shed 0 bases and J 10 bases; nucleotides not matched to a gene: 6. The CDR3 covers 14 residues. The CDR3 loop reads CASSLAGTGSLYTF. The CDR3 region has the DNA TGTGCCAGCAGCTTAGCCGGGACAGGGAGCCTCTACACCTTC. Full variable domain (remainder filled in from reference TRBV7-9 and TRBJ1-2): DTGVSQNPRHKITKRGQNVTFRCDPISEHNRLYWYRQTLGQGPEFLTYFQNEAQLEKSRLLSDRFSAERPKGSFSTLEIQRTEQGDSAMYLCASSLAGTGSLYTFGSGTRLTVV.

The sample holds a few counts of this clonotype. This chain connects TRBV4-1 to TRBJ2-1; TRBD2 aligns across 12 bases. Germline V lookup: CDR1 MGHRA, CDR2 YSYEKL. With V trimmed by 4 bases and J by 0 bases, 10 bases remained unmatched. This CDR3 is built from 19 residues. The CDR3 region has the DNA TGCGCCAGCAGCCCCCTCTTCCTGACTAGCGGGAGCTCCTACAATGAGCAGTTCTTC. Amino acid sequence: CASSPLFLTSGSSYNEQFF.